These 27 T cell receptor beta chains were all obtained from the same sample, sequenced in a study of graft-versus-host responses after intestinal transplantation. Only in-frame clones appear in the TCRdb table, and some are missing; sequencing was by immunoSEQ multiplex PCR. The sample shows 60,000 to 75,000 clones, more than 70% of them seen only once. No antigen has been assigned to these receptors. The sequenced sample was unstimulated CD8+ T cells sorted from spleen or lymph node cells, obtained before intestinal transplant. The source is a human donor who received an intestinal transplant.

The chain has TRBV27 and TRBJ2-7; 7 bases map to TRBD1. V lost 3 bases and J lost 0; bases outside the gene matches: 5. Germline CDR1 is MNHEY and CDR2 is SMNVEV (reference sequence). The length of the CDR3 is 15 residues. Written as DNA, the CDR3 is TGTGCCAGCAGTTTCGGACAGGCGCCCTCCTACGAGCAGTACTTC. Its translation: CASSFGQAPSYEQYF.

The chain is built from TRBV20-1 and TRBJ2-1, with TRBD2 as a possible D gene (6 bases). V shed 6 bases and J shed 10 bases, with 13 bases lying between them. The CDR3 covers 11 residues. In germline, CDR1 is DFQATT, CDR2 SNEGSKA (reference sequence). Here the CDR3 reads CSAPKAGEQFF. CDR3 DNA sequence: TGCAGTGCCCCAAAGGCGGGAGAGCAGTTCTTC.

This sequence joins TRBV15 and TRBJ2-7; the match to TRBD2 covers 7 bases. From germline, CDR1 is LNHNV and CDR2 YYDKDF (reference sequence). J was trimmed by 5 bases and V by 9 bases; bases with no gene match: 10. The CDR3 has 13 residues. In nucleotides, the CDR3 is TGTGCCACTGGATGGGAGGGGCCAAACGAGCAGTACTTC. This gives the protein CATGWEGPNEQYF.

This chain connects TRBV4-1 to TRBJ2-1, with 8 bases matching TRBD1. Germline values: CDR1 MGHRA, CDR2 YSYEKL. V shed 4 bases and J 8 bases; nucleotides not matched to a gene: 10. This CDR3 has 15 residues. The CDR3 coding sequence is TGCGCCAGCAGCCGCCGACAGGGGATGATCGATGAGCAGTTCTTC. Residues: CASSRRQGMIDEQFF.

The J gene is TRBJ2-2, the V gene TRBV6-5; 7 bases are a match to TRBD1. The CDR3 length is 14 residues. Germline lookup yields CDR1 MNHEY and CDR2 SVGAGI. V was clipped by 5 bases and J by 4 bases; unmatched bases: 4. The CDR3 loop reads CASSTGTATGELFF. CDR3 bases: TGTGCCAGCAGTACCGGGACAGCCACCGGGGAGCTGTTTTTT.

This chain links TRBV5-6 with TRBJ2-7, with 7 bases fitting TRBD2. The V gene's germline CDR1 is SGHDT and CDR2 YYEEEE. Germline trimming cut 0 bases from V and 3 bases from J; bases unmatched to any gene: 0. The CDR3 length is 13 residues. This chain's CDR3 is CASSLVAGYEQYF. CDR3 coding DNA: TGTGCCAGCAGCTTGGTAGCGGGCTACGAGCAGTACTTC.

CDR3 residues: CASSPLGLSFWSQYF. Written as DNA, the CDR3 is TGTGCCAGTAGCCCTTTGGGACTGAGCTTTTGGTCCCAGTACTTC. V usage is TRBV19 and J usage is TRBJ2-5; tentatively, D is TRBD2 (6 bases). Deletions cut 6 bases from V and 9 bases from J, with 23 bases between. This CDR3 has 15 amino acids. The germline V gene has CDR1 LNHDA and CDR2 SQIVND (reference sequence).

The chain recombines TRBV7-3 with TRBJ2-5; TRBD2 matches at 7 bases. This CDR3 has 15 amino acids. Unmatched junction bases numbered 10, after V lost 4 bases and J lost 5 bases. The V gene's germline CDR1 is SGHTA and CDR2 FQGTGA. This CDR3 is CASSWDYQVGETQYF. For the CDR3, the DNA is TGTGCCAGCAGCTGGGACTACCAGGTCGGGGAGACCCAGTACTTC. The complete variable domain, with remaining parts taken from reference TRBV7-3 and TRBJ2-5, reads GAGVSQTPSNKVTEKGKYVELRCDPISGHTALYWYRQSLGQGPEFLIYFQGTGAADDSGLPNDRFFAVRPEGSVSTLKIQRTERGDSAVYLCASSWDYQVGETQYFGPGTRLLVL.

The CDR3 DNA reads TGTGCCATCAGGGAGGGGACGGGAGACACCGGGGAGCTGTTTTTT. It is translated as CAIREGTGDTGELFF. The J gene is TRBJ2-2, the V gene TRBV10-3; maybe TRBD2 (6 bases). Germline assignment: CDR1 ENHRY and CDR2 SYGVKD. This CDR3 is 15 amino acids long. The V gene lost 6 bases and the J gene lost 3 bases, with 14 bases spanning the gap.

This clone was observed a single time. V is TRBV5-1 and J is TRBJ2-4; weak D call: TRBD1 (7 bases). V lost 0 bases and J 9 bases, leaving 10 bases between the germline ends. Germline V gene sequence: CDR1 SGHRS, CDR2 YFSETQ. This CDR3 comprises 13 residues. The CDR3, as DNA: TGCGCCAGCAGCTTGGGACAGGGAGGCATTCAGTACTTC. This codes for CASSLGQGGIQYF.

The V call is TRBV5-1, the J call TRBJ2-7, with TRBD1 identical over 12 bases. This CDR3 comprises 15 residues. The ends lost 3 bases at V and 2 bases at J; junction bases unmatched: 3. The V gene's germline CDR1 is SGHRS and CDR2 YFSETQ. CDR3 nucleotides: TGCGCCAGCAGCTGGGACAGGGGGCTAACCTACGAGCAGTACTTC. The encoded protein is CASSWDRGLTYEQYF.

The V and J genes are TRBV4-1 and TRBJ2-7; 11 bases align to TRBD2. The CDR3 is 17 amino acids. Trimming at V came to 4 bases and at J to 1 base, leaving 9 bases not matched to a gene. The germline V gene has CDR1 MGHRA and CDR2 YSYEKL. CDR3 in DNA: TGCGCCAGCAGCCCCGGCGCTAGCGGGGGGTATTCCTACGAGCAGTACTTC. It translates to CASSPGASGGYSYEQYF.

The chain is built from TRBV15 and TRBJ2-1; TRBD1 agrees at 8 bases. Trimming took 0 bases from V and 5 from J; bases not matched to a gene: 9. The CDR3 extends over 17 amino acids. Germline V CDR1 and CDR2: LNHNV, YYDKDF (reference sequence). CDR3 region: CATSRDAVETGDNEQFF. In nucleotides, the CDR3 is TGTGCCACCAGCAGAGATGCCGTCGAGACAGGGGACAATGAGCAGTTCTTC.

The genes are TRBV27 and TRBJ1-5; no clear D gene. The CDR3 length is 14 residues. From germline, CDR1 is MNHEY and CDR2 SMNVEV (reference sequence). V was clipped by 3 bases and J by 2 bases, with 8 bases between them. As DNA, the CDR3 is TGTGCCAGCAGTTTGGCAGAAGGCAATCAGCCCCAGCATTTT. Its translation is CASSLAEGNQPQHF.

In its sample, this clone ranks as medium-sized (0.01 to 0.1%). Other nucleotide sequences from this sample produce the same CDR3. This chain joins TRBV9 and TRBJ2-5; D ambiguous. The CDR3 covers 13 residues. CDR1 and CDR2 from the germline V gene are SGDLS and YYNGEE. The germline V and J ends were trimmed by 0 bases and 5 bases, with 8 bases remaining between them. The CDR3 spells CASSVDGGETQYF. The CDR3 DNA sequence: TGTGCCAGCAGCGTAGACGGCGGCGAGACCCAGTACTTC.

The chain recombines TRBV4-1 with TRBJ2-3, with D hard to call. This CDR3 has 15 amino acids. Trimming removed 0 bases from V and 1 base from J, with 8 bases in between. Per the germline V gene, CDR1 is MGHRA and CDR2 is YSYEKL. The CDR3 loop is CASSQDSGGTDTQYF. As DNA, the CDR3 is TGCGCCAGCAGCCAAGATAGTGGAGGCACAGATACGCAGTATTTT.

V is TRBV25-1 and J is TRBJ2-1, with TRBD2 identical over 10 bases. The CDR3 runs to 16 residues. CDR1 is MGHDK, CDR2 SYGVNS, per germline. V lost 2 bases to trimming and J lost 3 bases; unmatched junction nucleotides: 4. Here the CDR3 DNA reads TGTGCCAGCAGTGAACCCTCTAGCGGGGGCTACAATGAGCAGTTCTTC. Encoded protein: CASSEPSSGGYNEQFF.

This clone was counted once. This chain links TRBV28 with TRBJ2-7, with 8 bases that match TRBD2. Germline lookup yields CDR1 MDHEN and CDR2 SYDVKM. J gave up 2 bases and V 5 bases, and 8 bases lay outside the gene matches. The CDR3 length is 15 residues. The CDR3 coding sequence is TGTGCCAGCAGTGACGGGAGGGAGGCCACCTACGAGCAGTACTTC. Its translation is CASSDGREATYEQYF.

J is TRBJ1-5 and V is TRBV7-2; 8 bases map to TRBD1. The J segment lost 7 bases and the V segment lost 4 bases, leaving 12 bases of the junction unmatched. The germline V gene has CDR1 SGHTA and CDR2 FQGNSA. This CDR3 comprises 16 residues. CDR3 in DNA: TGTGCCAGCAGCTCAAGACAGGGGCGTACGGGGCAGCCCCAGCATTTT. This gives the protein CASSSRQGRTGQPQHF.

The genes are TRBV28 and TRBJ2-1; no reliable D call. The CDR3 is 12 residues long. Trimming stripped 3 bases from V and 8 bases from J, with 8 bases between. The V gene's germline CDR1 is MDHEN and CDR2 SYDVKM. CDR3 sequence reads: CASSFLEDEQFF. In DNA, the CDR3 is TGTGCCAGCAGTTTCCTAGAGGATGAGCAGTTCTTC.

This clone was found once. The rearrangement uses TRBV2 and TRBJ1-1; 10 bases map to TRBD1. In germline, CDR1 is SNHLY, CDR2 FYNNEI. Unmatched junction bases numbered 5, after V lost 6 bases and J lost 4 bases. There are 14 residues in the CDR3. The CDR3: CASSPGQGGTEAFF. Here the CDR3 DNA reads TGTGCCAGCAGCCCTGGACAGGGGGGCACTGAAGCTTTCTTT.

This clone appeared a single time. The chain uses TRBV10-3 and TRBJ1-2; D unresolved. The CDR3 length is 13 residues. V lost 3 bases to trimming and J lost 3 bases, with 8 bases between them. CDR1 and CDR2 (germline): ENHRY, SYGVKD. DNA for the CDR3: TGTGCCATCAGTGAAAACTTGGACTATGGCTACACCTTC. It codes for CAISENLDYGYTF.

The chain links TRBV28 to TRBJ2-5; no definite D call. CDR1 is MDHEN, CDR2 SYDVKM, per germline. The CDR3 has 14 residues. Between the trimmed V and J ends, which lost 3 bases and 2 bases, there was a span of 10 bases. The CDR3 coding sequence is TGTGCCAGCAGTTTGTTCCCAGAACAAGAGACCCAGTACTTC. This encodes CASSLFPEQETQYF.

The V call is TRBV5-1, the J call TRBJ2-4; 7 bases match TRBD1. The V segment lost 4 bases and the J segment 8 bases; nucleotides outside the gene matches: 9. CDR3 length: 14 amino acids. From germline, CDR1 is SGHRS and CDR2 YFSETQ. The DNA of the CDR3 is TGCGCCAGCAGCGTCGACAGGGAGAACGACATTCAGTACTTC. It is translated as CASSVDRENDIQYF.

V is TRBV27 and J is TRBJ1-5; a weak D match, TRBD1 (6 bases). The V and J ends lost 5 bases and 7 bases respectively, with 15 bases between them. CDR1 is MNHEY, CDR2 SMNVEV, per germline (reference sequence). There are 14 residues in the CDR3. The CDR3 is CASSLAQGGQPQHF. CDR3 DNA sequence: TGTGCCAGCAGTCTGGCACAGGGAGGGCAGCCCCAGCATTTT.

V gene TRBV5-6 combines with J gene TRBJ1-2; weak D call: TRBD1 (5 bases). V was clipped by 0 bases and J by 7 bases, with 7 bases between them. This CDR3 contains 12 residues. CDR1 is SGHDT and CDR2 is YYEEEE in the germline V gene. The CDR3, as DNA: TGTGCCAGCAGCTTGGGGGGCCCTGGCTACACCTTC. Its protein is CASSLGGPGYTF.

The CDR3, as DNA: TGTGCCAGCAGCGCAGAACCGAGACTAGCGATCTACGAGCAGTACTTC. Amino acids: CASSAEPRLAIYEQYF. V is TRBV5-4 and J is TRBJ2-7; TRBD2 agrees at 8 bases. The CDR3 totals 16 residues. With V trimmed by 4 bases and J by 3 bases, 12 bases remained unmatched. Germline V lookup: CDR1 SGHNT, CDR2 YYREEE (reference sequence).